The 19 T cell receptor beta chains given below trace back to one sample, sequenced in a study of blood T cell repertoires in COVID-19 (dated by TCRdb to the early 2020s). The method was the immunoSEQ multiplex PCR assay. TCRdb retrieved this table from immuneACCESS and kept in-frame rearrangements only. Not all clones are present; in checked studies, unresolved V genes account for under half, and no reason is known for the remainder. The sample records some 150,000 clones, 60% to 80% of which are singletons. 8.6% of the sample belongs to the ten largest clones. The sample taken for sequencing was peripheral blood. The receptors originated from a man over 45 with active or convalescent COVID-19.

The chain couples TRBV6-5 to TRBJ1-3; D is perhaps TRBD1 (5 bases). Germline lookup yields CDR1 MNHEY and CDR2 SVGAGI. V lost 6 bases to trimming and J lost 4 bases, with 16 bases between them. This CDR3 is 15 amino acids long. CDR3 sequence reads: CASSPGLGSGNTIYF. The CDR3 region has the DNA TGTGCCAGCAGCCCGGGACTGGGGTCAGGAAACACCATATATTTT.

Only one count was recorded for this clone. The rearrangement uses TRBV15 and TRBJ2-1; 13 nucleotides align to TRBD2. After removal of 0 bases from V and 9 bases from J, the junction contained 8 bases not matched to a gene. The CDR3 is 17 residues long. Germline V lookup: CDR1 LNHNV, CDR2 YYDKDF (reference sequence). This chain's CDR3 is CATSRDWGTSGTGEQFF. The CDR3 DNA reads TGTGCCACCAGCAGAGATTGGGGGACTAGCGGGACAGGTGAGCAGTTCTTC.

The CDR3 reads CASSPRGGNTIYF. DNA of the CDR3: TGTGCCAGCAGCCCCCGGGGGGGAAACACCATATATTTT. This chain connects TRBV7-3 to TRBJ1-3; the D gene is possibly TRBD1 (5 bases). The CDR3 totals 13 residues. Between the trimmed V and J ends, which lost 5 bases and 4 bases, there was a span of 9 bases. Germline V gene data show CDR1 as SGHTA and CDR2 as FQGTGA.

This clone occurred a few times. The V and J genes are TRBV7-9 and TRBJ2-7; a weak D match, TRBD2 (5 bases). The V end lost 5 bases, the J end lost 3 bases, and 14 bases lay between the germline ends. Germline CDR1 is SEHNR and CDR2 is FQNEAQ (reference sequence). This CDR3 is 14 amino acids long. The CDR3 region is CASSQGGPVYEQYF. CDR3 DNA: TGTGCCAGCAGCCAAGGAGGACCGGTCTACGAGCAGTACTTC.

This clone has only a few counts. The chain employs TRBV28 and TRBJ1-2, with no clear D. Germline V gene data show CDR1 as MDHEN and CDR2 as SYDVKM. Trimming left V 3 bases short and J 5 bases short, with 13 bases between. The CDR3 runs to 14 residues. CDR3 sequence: CASSFTGGRYGYTF. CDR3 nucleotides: TGTGCCAGCAGTTTTACTGGAGGGAGGTATGGCTACACCTTC.

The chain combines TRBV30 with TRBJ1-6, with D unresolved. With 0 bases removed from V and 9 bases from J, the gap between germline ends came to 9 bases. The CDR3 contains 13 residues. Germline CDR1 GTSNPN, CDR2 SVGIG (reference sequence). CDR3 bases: TGTGCCTGGAGTGTACGGGTGGGTTCACCCCTCCACTTT. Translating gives CAWSVRVGSPLHF. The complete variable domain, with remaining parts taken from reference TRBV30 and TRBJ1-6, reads SQTIHQWPATLVQPVGSPLSLECTVEGTSNPNLYWYRQAAGRGLQLLFYSVGIGQISSEVPQNLSASRPQDRQFILSSKKLLLSDSGFYLCAWSVRVGSPLHFGNGTRLTVT.

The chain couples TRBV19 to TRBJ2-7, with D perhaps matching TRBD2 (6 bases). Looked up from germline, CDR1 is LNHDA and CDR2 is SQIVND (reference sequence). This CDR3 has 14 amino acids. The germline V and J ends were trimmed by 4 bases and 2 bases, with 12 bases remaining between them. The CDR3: CASSTGAGTYEQYF. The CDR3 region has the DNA TGTGCCAGTAGTACCGGCGCGGGGACCTACGAGCAGTACTTC. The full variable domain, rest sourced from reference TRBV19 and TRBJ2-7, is DGGITQSPKYLFRKEGQNVTLSCEQNLNHDAMYWYRQDPGQGLRLIYYSQIVNDFQKGDIAEGYSVSREKKESFPLTVTSAQKNPTAFYLCASSTGAGTYEQYFGPGTRLTVT.

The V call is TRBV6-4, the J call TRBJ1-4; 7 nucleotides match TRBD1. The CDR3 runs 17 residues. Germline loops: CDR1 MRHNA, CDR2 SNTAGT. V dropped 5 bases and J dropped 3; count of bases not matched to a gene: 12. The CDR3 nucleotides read TGTGCCAGCAGTCAACAGGGGAAGCTCCCTCCTAATGAAAAACTGTTTTTT. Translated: CASSQQGKLPPNEKLFF.

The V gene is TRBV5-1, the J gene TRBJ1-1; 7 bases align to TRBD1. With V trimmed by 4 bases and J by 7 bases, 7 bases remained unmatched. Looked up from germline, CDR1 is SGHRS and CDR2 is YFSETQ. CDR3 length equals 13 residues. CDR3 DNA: TGCGCCAGCAGCGAGACAGGGCTCCTTGAAGCTTTCTTT. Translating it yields CASSETGLLEAFF. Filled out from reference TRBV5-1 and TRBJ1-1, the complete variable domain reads KAGVTQTPRYLIKTRGQQVTLSCSPISGHRSVSWYQQTPGQGLQFLFEYFSETQRNKGNFPGRFSGRQFSNSRSEMNVSTLELGDSALYLCASSETGLLEAFFGQGTRLTVV.

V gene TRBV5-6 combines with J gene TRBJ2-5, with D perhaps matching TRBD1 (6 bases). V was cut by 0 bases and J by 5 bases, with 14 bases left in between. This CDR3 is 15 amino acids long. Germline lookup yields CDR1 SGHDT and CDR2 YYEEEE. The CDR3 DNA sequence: TGTGCCAGCAGCTTGGTTAGGGGGTCCGGGGAGACCCAGTACTTC. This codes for CASSLVRGSGETQYF.

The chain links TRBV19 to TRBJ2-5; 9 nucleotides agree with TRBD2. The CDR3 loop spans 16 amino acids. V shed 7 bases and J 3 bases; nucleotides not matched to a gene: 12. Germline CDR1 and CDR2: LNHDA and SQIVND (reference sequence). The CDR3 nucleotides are TGTGCCAGTACCCGTGGGCGGGAGGGCCCTAAAGAGACCCAGTACTTC. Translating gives CASTRGREGPKETQYF.

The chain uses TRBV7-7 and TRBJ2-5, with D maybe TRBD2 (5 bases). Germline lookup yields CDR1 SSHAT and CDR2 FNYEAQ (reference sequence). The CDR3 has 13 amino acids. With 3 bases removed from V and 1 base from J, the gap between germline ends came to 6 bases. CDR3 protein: CASSLRVQETQYF. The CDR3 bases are TGTGCCAGCAGCTTGAGGGTCCAAGAGACCCAGTACTTC. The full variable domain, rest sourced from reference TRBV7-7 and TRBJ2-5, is GAGVSQSPRYKVTKRGQDVTLRCDPISSHATLYWYQQALGQGPEFLTYFNYEAQPDKSGLPSDRFSAERPEGSISTLTIQRTEQRDSAMYRCASSLRVQETQYFGPGTRLLVL.

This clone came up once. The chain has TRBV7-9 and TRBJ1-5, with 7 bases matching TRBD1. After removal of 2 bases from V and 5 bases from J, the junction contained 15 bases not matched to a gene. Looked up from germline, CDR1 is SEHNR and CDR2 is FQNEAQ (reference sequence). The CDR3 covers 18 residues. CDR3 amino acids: CASSLTSSIWQGDQPQHF. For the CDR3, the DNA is TGTGCCAGCAGCTTAACATCCTCAATTTGGCAGGGGGATCAGCCCCAGCATTTT.

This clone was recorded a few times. The CDR3 nucleotides are TGTGCCAGCATACCCCAAGCAGGGGATGGCTACACCTTC. Residues: CASIPQAGDGYTF. The J gene is TRBJ1-2, the V gene TRBV28, with a weak D call TRBD1 (6 bases). Trimming left V 7 bases short and J 6 bases short, with 15 bases between. The CDR3 is 13 amino acids. Germline V lookup: CDR1 MDHEN, CDR2 SYDVKM.

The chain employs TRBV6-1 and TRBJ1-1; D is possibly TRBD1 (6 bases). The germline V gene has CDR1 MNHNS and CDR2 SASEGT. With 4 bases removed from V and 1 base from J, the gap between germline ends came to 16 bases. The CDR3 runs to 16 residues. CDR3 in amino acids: CASSADRWGGNTEAFF. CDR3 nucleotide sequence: TGTGCCAGCAGTGCCGACAGGTGGGGGGGGAACACTGAAGCTTTCTTT.

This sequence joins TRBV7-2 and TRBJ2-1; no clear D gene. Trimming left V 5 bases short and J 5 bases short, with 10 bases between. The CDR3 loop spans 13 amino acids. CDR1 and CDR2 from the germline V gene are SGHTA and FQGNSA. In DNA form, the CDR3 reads TGTGCCAGCAGCCAGACTCGGAACAATGAGCAGTTCTTC. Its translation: CASSQTRNNEQFF.

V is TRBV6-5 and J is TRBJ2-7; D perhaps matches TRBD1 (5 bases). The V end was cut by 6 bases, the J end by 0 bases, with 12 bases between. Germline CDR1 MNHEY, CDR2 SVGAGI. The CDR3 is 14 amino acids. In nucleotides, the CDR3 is TGTGCCAGCAGCCGCACAGGCTTCTCCTACGAGCAGTACTTC. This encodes CASSRTGFSYEQYF.

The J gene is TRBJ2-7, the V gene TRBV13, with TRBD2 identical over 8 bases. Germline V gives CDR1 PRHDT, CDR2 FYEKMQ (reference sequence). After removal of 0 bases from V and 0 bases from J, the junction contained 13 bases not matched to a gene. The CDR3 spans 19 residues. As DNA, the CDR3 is TGTGCCAGCAGCTTAGGGGCGGGACTAGGGGGGTCGAGCTCCTACGAGCAGTACTTC. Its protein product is CASSLGAGLGGSSSYEQYF.

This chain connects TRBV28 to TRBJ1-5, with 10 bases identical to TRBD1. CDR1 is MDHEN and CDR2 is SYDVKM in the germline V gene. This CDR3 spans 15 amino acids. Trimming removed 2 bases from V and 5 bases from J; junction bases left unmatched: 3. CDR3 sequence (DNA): TGTGCCAGCAGTTTACAGGACAGGGGGTATCAGCCCCAGCATTTT. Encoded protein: CASSLQDRGYQPQHF.